This T cell receptor (beta chain) appears in the sequencing data of a study of blood T cell repertoires in COVID-19. Measured with immunoSEQ multiplex PCR; TCRdb has only the in-frame clones, and not every one. The sample carries 350,000 to 450,000 clones, 75% to 90% recorded once. Cohort assignment relied on participant-reported clinical history. CDR1 and CDR2 from the germline V gene are MDHEN and SYDVKM. V lost 2 bases, J lost 3 bases, and 10 bases lay in between. The CDR3 spans 14 residues. This receptor was obtained from a man aged 25 to 40 who had recovered from COVID-19. V and J are TRBV28 and TRBJ1-2; D may be TRBD1 (5 bases). Input material: PBMCs or T cells enriched from blood (not recorded which). CDR3 nucleotide sequence: TGTGCCAGCAGTTTACCAGACAGATACTATGGCTACACCTTC. Translation gives CASSLPDRYYGYTF.